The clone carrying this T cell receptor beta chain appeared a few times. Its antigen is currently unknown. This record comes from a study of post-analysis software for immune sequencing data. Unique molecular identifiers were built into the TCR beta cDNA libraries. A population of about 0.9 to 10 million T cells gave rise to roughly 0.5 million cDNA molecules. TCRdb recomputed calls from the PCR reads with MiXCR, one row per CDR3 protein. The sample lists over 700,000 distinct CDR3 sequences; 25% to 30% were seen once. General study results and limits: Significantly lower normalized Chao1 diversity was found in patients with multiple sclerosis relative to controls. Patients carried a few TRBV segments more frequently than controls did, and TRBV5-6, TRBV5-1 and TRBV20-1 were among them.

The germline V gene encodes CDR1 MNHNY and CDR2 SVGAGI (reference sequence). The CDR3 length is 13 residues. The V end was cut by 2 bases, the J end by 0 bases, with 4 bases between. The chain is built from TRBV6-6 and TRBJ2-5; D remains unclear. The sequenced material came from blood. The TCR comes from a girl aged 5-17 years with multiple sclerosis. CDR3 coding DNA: TGTGCCAGCAGTTACCCGGACCAAGAGACCCAGTACTTC. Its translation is CASSYPDQETQYF.